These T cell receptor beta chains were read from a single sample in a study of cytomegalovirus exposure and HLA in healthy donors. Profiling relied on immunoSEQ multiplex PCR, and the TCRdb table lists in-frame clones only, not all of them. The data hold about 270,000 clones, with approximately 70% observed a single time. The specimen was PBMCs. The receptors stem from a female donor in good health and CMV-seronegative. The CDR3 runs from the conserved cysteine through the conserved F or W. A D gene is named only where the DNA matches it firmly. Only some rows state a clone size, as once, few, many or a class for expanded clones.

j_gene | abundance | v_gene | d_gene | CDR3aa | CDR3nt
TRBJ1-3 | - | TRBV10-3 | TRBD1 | CAISELRQGASGNTIYF | TGTGCCATCAGTGAACTAAGACAGGGGGCCTCTGGAAACACCATATATTTT
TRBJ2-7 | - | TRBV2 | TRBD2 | CASSEAPLAGLGSYEQYF | TGTGCCAGCAGTGAAGCTCCACTAGCGGGTCTAGGCTCCTACGAGCAGTACTTC
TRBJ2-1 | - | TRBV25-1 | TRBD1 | CASSPLDRGPSSYNEQFF | TGTGCCAGCAGTCCTCTTGACAGGGGTCCCTCCTCCTACAATGAGCAGTTCTTC
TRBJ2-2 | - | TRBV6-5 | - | CASTSVGGELFF | TGTGCCAGCACCTCGGTCGGCGGGGAGCTGTTTTTT
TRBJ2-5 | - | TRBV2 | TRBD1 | CARNQAGGRQTQYF | TGTGCCCGAAACCAGGCAGGGGGTCGGCAGACCCAGTACTTC
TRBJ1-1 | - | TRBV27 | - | CASSFSVGPVTEAFF | TGTGCCAGCAGTTTTTCAGTGGGGCCGGTCACTGAAGCTTTCTTT
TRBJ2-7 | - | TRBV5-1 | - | CASSYSPGGGGAYEQYF | TGCGCCAGCAGTTATTCACCGGGGGGCGGGGGTGCCTACGAGCAGTACTTC
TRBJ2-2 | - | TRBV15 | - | CATRSEGGGELFF | TGTGCCACCAGGTCGGAGGGAGGCGGGGAGCTGTTTTTT
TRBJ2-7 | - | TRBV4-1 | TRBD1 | CASSQGDRGLDEQYF | TGCGCCAGCAGCCAAGGGGACAGGGGGCTCGACGAGCAGTACTTC
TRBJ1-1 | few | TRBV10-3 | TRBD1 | CAISGDRARLEAFF | TGTGCCATCAGTGGGGACAGGGCCCGTTTAGAAGCTTTCTTT
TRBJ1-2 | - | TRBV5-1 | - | CASSLGGAGGYTF | TGCGCCAGCAGCTTAGGAGGGGCGGGAGGCTACACCTTC
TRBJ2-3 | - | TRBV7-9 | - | CASRFPPYF | TGTGCCAGCAGATTTCCTCCGTATTTT
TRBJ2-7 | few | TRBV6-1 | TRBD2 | CASTARGGSYEQYF | TGTGCCAGCACTGCCCGGGGAGGGTCCTACGAGCAGTACTTC
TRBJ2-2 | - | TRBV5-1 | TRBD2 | CASTHPSGTSGGATGELFF | TGCGCCAGCACCCACCCTTCTGGGACTAGCGGGGGGGCTACCGGGGAGCTGTTTTTT
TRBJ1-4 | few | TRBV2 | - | CASSDGGSNEKLFF | TGTGCCAGCAGTGACGGGGGAAGTAATGAAAAACTGTTTTTT
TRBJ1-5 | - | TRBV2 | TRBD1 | CASSEYRTGNQPQHF | TGTGCCAGCAGTGAATACAGGACAGGAAATCAGCCCCAGCATTTT
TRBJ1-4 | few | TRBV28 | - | CASSSGQIATNEKLFF | TGTGCCAGCAGTTCCGGACAGATTGCAACTAATGAAAAACTGTTTTTT
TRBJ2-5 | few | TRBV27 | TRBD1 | CASQRLDRGWETQYF | TGTGCCAGTCAACGACTGGACAGGGGGTGGGAGACCCAGTACTTC
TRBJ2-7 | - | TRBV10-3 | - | CAIQPTGGSYEQYF | TGTGCCATCCAACCGACAGGCGGTTCCTACGAGCAGTACTTC
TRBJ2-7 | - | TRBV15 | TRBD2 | CATSRDPGGYEQYF | TGTGCCACCAGCAGAGATCCGGGGGGGTACGAGCAGTACTTC
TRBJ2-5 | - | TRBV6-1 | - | CASTRRQYQETQYF | TGTGCCAGCACCCGAAGACAGTACCAAGAGACCCAGTACTTC
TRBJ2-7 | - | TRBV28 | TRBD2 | CASSPRSSGRTTYEQYF | TGTGCCAGCAGTCCCCGATCTAGCGGGAGGACCACCTACGAGCAGTACTTC
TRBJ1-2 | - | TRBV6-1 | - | CASSTSGYTF | TGTGCCAGCAGTACCAGTGGCTACACCTTC
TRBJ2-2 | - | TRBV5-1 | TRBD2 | CASSLMREGPGTGELFF | TGCGCCAGCAGCTTGATGCGGGAGGGCCCGGGCACCGGGGAGCTGTTTTTT
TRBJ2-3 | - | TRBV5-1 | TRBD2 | CASSTGLAGGFWDTQYF | TGCGCCAGCAGCACCGGACTAGCGGGAGGATTTTGGGATACGCAGTATTTT
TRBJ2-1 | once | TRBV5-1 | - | CASSLERLANEQFF | TGCGCCAGCAGCTTGGAAAGGCTAGCGAATGAGCAGTTCTTC
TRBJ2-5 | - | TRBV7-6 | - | CASSNSVRQAHETQYF | TGTGCCAGCAGCAATAGCGTCCGACAGGCACACGAGACCCAGTACTTC
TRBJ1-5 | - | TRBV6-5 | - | CASSSRNQPQHF | TGTGCCAGCAGTTCCAGAAATCAGCCCCAGCATTTT
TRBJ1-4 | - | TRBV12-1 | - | CASIAELQGRVSEKLFF | TGTGCCAGCATCGCCGAATTACAGGGGAGAGTGTCGGAAAAACTGTTTTTT
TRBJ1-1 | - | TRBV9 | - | CASSPPVGSEAFF | TGTGCCAGCAGCCCACCGGTGGGCTCTGAAGCTTTCTTT
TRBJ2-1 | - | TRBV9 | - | CASSVTGQSSYNEQFF | TGTGCCAGCAGCGTGACTGGACAGAGCTCCTACAATGAGCAGTTCTTC
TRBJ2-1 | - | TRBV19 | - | CASALSSYNEQFF | TGTGCCAGCGCGCTGAGCTCCTACAATGAGCAGTTCTTC
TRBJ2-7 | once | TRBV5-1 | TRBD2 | CASSLAPIGREIHYEQYF | TGCGCCAGCAGCTTGGCGCCCATTGGGCGGGAGATACACTACGAGCAGTACTTC
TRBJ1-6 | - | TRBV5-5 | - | CASSWRPDYNSPLHF | TGTGCCAGCAGCTGGAGGCCAGACTATAATTCACCCCTCCACTTT
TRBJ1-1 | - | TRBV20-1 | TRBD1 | CSARTGEEAFF | TGCAGTGCTCGGACAGGGGAAGAAGCTTTCTTT
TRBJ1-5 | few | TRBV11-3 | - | CASSLDRTRPQHF | TGTGCCAGCAGCTTAGACAGAACAAGGCCCCAGCATTTT
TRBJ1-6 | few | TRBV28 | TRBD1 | CASSQTGVSPLHF | TGTGCCAGCAGTCAAACAGGGGTTTCACCCCTCCACTTT
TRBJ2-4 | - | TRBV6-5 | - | CASSRTNRAPIQYF | TGTGCCAGCAGTCGAACTAACAGGGCACCCATTCAGTACTTC
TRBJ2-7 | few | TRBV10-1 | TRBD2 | CASSESSGGYYEQYF | TGCGCCAGCAGTGAGTCTAGCGGGGGTTACTACGAGCAGTACTTC
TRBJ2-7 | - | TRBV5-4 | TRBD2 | CASSLDISGSTEQYF | TGTGCCAGCAGCTTGGATATTAGCGGGAGTACCGAGCAGTACTTC